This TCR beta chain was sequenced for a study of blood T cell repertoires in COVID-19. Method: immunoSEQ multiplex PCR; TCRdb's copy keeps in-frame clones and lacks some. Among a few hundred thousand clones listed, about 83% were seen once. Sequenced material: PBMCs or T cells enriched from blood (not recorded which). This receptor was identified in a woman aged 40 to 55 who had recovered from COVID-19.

The CDR3 reads CASSEYRQAKEKLFF. The CDR3 nucleotides are TGTGCCAGCAGTGAATACCGACAGGCCAAAGAAAAACTGTTTTTT. The chain combines TRBV25-1 with TRBJ1-4, with TRBD1 as a possible D gene (6 bases). Germline CDR1 reads MGHDK; CDR2 reads SYGVNS. The CDR3 is 15 amino acids. V dropped 0 bases and J dropped 8 bases, with 13 bases sitting between them.